A single sample is the source of the 6 T cell receptor beta chains below, sequenced in a study of blood T cell repertoires in COVID-19. The method was immunoSEQ multiplex PCR; TCRdb's version includes in-frame clones alone and lacks a portion of them. This table holds over 130,000 clones, over 80% found once. The material sequenced was peripheral blood. The receptors shown here come from a man aged 25-40 years with COVID-19, enrolled during active disease.

The chain links TRBV19 to TRBJ2-5; 8 bases agree with TRBD2. The CDR3 sequence is 19 residues long. Unmatched junction bases numbered 16, after V lost 0 bases and J lost 4 bases. From germline, CDR1 is LNHDA and CDR2 SQIVND (reference sequence). CDR3 in amino acids: CASSIDLMGVAGSGETQYF. The CDR3 DNA sequence: TGTGCCAGTAGTATAGATCTCATGGGTGTAGCGGGATCGGGAGAGACCCAGTACTTC.

This chain uses TRBV10-3 with TRBJ2-5; TRBD2 aligns across 12 bases. The germline CDR1 and CDR2 sequences are ENHRY and SYGVKD. The ends lost 5 bases at V and 4 bases at J; junction bases unmatched: 2. The CDR3 is 14 amino acids. As DNA, the CDR3 is TGTGCCATCAGTACTAGCGGGAGGCCAGAGACCCAGTACTTC. It specifies CAISTSGRPETQYF.

This clone came up once. The chain uses TRBV30 and TRBJ1-2; TRBD1 matches at 7 bases. CDR3 length: 14 residues. Germline V gives CDR1 GTSNPN, CDR2 SVGIG (reference sequence). J was trimmed by 3 bases and V by 2 bases; bases with no gene match: 6. The CDR3 loop reads CAWSSQGGHYGYTF. The CDR3 DNA follows: TGTGCCTGGAGTTCCCAGGGGGGCCACTATGGCTACACCTTC.

This clone occurred once. The rearrangement joins TRBV6-5 to TRBJ2-2; D call uncertain. The CDR3 spans 15 residues. CDR1 MNHEY and CDR2 SVGAGI come from the germline V gene. V shed 0 bases and J shed 1 base, with 6 bases lying between them. The CDR3 region has the DNA TGTGCCAGCAGTTACTCCCTATGGAACACCGGGGAGCTGTTTTTT. Translation gives CASSYSLWNTGELFF.

V usage is TRBV7-2 and J usage is TRBJ2-3, with D maybe TRBD1 (6 bases). The CDR3 extends over 14 amino acids. V lost 5 bases, J lost 6 bases, and 15 bases lay in between. The germline V gene has CDR1 SGHTA and CDR2 FQGNSA. The CDR3 nucleotides read TGTGCCAGCAGCACGCCTACAGGGTTCGATACGCAGTATTTT. This encodes CASSTPTGFDTQYF.

The V gene is TRBV14, the J gene TRBJ2-7; 9 nucleotides align to TRBD1. Germline V CDR1 and CDR2: SGHDN, FVKESK. This CDR3 has 15 residues. The junction had 8 bases not matched to a gene; V was cut back by 4 bases and J by 4 bases. Here the CDR3 reads CASSRIRDRAYEQYF. The CDR3 DNA is TGTGCCAGCAGCCGAATCCGGGACAGGGCTTACGAGCAGTACTTC.